One and the same sample provided the 30 T cell receptor beta chains below, sequenced in a study of vaccination and CD4 T cells after COVID-19 (dated by TCRdb to about 2022). Library preparation employed PCR. The sequencer listed for this sample is Illumina iSeq 100. TCR sequencing of DNA from cultured CD4+ T cells used the Oncomine TCR Beta short-read assay at the Johns Hopkins FTIC core. In-frame beta chains were kept once TCRdb had trimmed the public reads at Q25 with fastp and called clones with MiXCR. Each entry is one CDR3 protein sequence, shown with its most common DNA and genes. The sample data list fewer than 11,000 distinct CDR3 sequences, and 30% of these were observed just once. The top ten clones comprise 9.8% of the sample. These receptors have no known antigen. The treatment or condition label, read with the paper, signifies: approximately nine-day PBMC culture with coronavirus spike peptide pools or control peptides (ViraFEST assay).

Sequenced here: CD4+ T cells from blood, cultured in vitro, sampled after SARS-CoV-2 vaccination. The source of these receptors is a human donor who had recovered from COVID-19.

This clonotype was observed a handful of times. The chain carries TRBV20-1 and TRBJ2-1, with D perhaps TRBD1 (5 bases). V lost 5 bases and J lost 7, with 15 bases in between. Per the germline V gene, CDR1 is DFQATT and CDR2 is SNEGSKA (reference sequence). This CDR3 spans 13 amino acids. The CDR3 sequence: CSAPPRGVNEQFF. The CDR3 DNA reads TGCAGTGCTCCGCCTAGGGGCGTGAATGAGCAGTTCTTC.

This clonotype is judged medium-sized (0.01 to 0.1%). V gene TRBV24-1 combines with J gene TRBJ2-7, with 7 bases matching TRBD1. This CDR3 region has 13 residues. V shed 4 bases, J shed 3 bases, and the junction held 2 bases outside the gene matches. Germline CDR1 KGHDR, CDR2 SFDVKD. The CDR3 nucleotides are TGTGCCACCAGTGAGACAGGGCTCTACGAGCAGTACTTC. Protein sequence: CATSETGLYEQYF.

This sequence joins TRBV12-3 or TRBV12-4 and TRBJ1-5, with 7 bases identical to TRBD1. The CDR3 is 16 amino acids. V gave up 4 bases and J gave up 4 bases; unmatched junction bases: 10. The CDR3 here is CASSSRDRVGNQPQHF. The CDR3 coding sequence is TGTGCCAGCAGTTCTCGAGACAGGGTGGGTAATCAGCCCCAGCATTTT.

This chain connects TRBV6-1 to TRBJ1-2; 10 bases agree with TRBD1. V lost 6 bases, J lost 4 bases, and 2 bases stayed unmatched. The germline CDR1 and CDR2 sequences are MNHNS and SASEGT. The CDR3 consists of 13 residues. The CDR3 is CASRTGGPYGYTF. DNA of the CDR3: TGTGCCAGCAGGACAGGGGGCCCCTATGGCTACACCTTC.

This rearrangement joins TRBV7-9 to TRBJ1-4; 8 bases align to TRBD1. Germline CDR1 SEHNR, CDR2 FQNEAQ (reference sequence). The CDR3 is 15 amino acids. V was pared by 1 base and J by 7 bases, with 5 bases of the junction left unmatched. CDR3 sequence (DNA): TGTGCCAGCAGCTTAGGAAGGACAGGGCCTGAAAAACTGTTTTTT. Its protein is CASSLGRTGPEKLFF.

This chain links TRBV2 with TRBJ2-3; D is uncertain. The V and J ends lost 6 bases and 4 bases respectively, with 14 bases between them. From germline, CDR1 is SNHLY and CDR2 FYNNEI. The CDR3 is made up of 14 amino acids. CDR3 sequence: CASSSTRASDTQYF. The CDR3 nucleotides are TGTGCCAGCAGCTCTACCCGCGCATCAGATACGCAGTATTTT.

V usage is TRBV15 and J usage is TRBJ1-3; D remains ambiguous. The CDR3 has 13 residues. V was cut by 0 bases and J by 3 bases, with 3 bases left in between. Germline values: CDR1 LNHNV, CDR2 YYDKDF (reference sequence). CDR3 region: CATSRDIGNTIYF. The DNA for the CDR3 is TGTGCCACCAGCAGAGATATTGGAAACACCATATATTTT.

The table lists this clonotype with a count of one. This chain uses TRBV28 with TRBJ1-2; possibly TRBD1 for D (6 bases). There are 15 residues in the CDR3. Looked up from germline, CDR1 is MDHEN and CDR2 is SYDVKM. V was pared by 4 bases and J by 1 base, with 13 bases between. The CDR3 protein is CASSSSGGHNYGYTF. The CDR3 bases are TGTGCCAGCAGTTCATCGGGGGGACATAACTATGGCTACACCTTC.

This clonotype was counted a few times. The CDR3 loop is CAIRGRTDTQYF. In DNA form, the CDR3 reads TGTGCCATAAGGGGGAGGACAGATACGCAGTATTTT. The rearrangement joins TRBV6-1 to TRBJ2-3; D might be TRBD1 or TRBD2, each matching 6 bases. V gave up 10 bases and J gave up 3 bases, with 11 bases separating them. The CDR3 totals 12 residues. The germline CDR1 and CDR2 sequences are MNHNS and SASEGT.

The V gene is TRBV18, the J gene TRBJ2-5, with TRBD1 matching over 7 bases. Trimming removed 6 bases from V and 2 bases from J; junction bases left unmatched: 12. This CDR3 is 16 amino acids long. The germline V gene has CDR1 KGHSH and CDR2 LQKENI. CDR3: CASSFGQASQQETQYF. The CDR3 DNA is TGTGCCAGCTCCTTTGGACAGGCGTCCCAACAAGAGACCCAGTACTTC.

This clonotype was detected only a few times. The chain has TRBV6-2 or TRBV6-3 and TRBJ2-7, with D perhaps matching TRBD1 or TRBD2 (5 bases each). CDR1 is MNHEY and CDR2 is SVGEGT in the germline V gene. The V end lost 1 base, the J end lost 5 bases, and 9 bases lay between the germline ends. The length of the CDR3 is 13 residues. In nucleotides, the CDR3 is TGTGCCAGCAGTTACTGGGGGATCAACGAGCAGTACTTC. This encodes CASSYWGINEQYF.

The chain couples TRBV29-1 to TRBJ1-4; perhaps TRBD1 as D (5 bases). V lost 6 bases, J lost 2 bases, and 13 bases lay in between. There are 14 residues in the CDR3. The germline gives CDR1 SQVTM, CDR2 ANQGSEA. The CDR3 bases are TGCAGCGTCCTTGGAGGGGCTACTAATGAAAAACTGTTTTTT. Its translation: CSVLGGATNEKLFF.

This clonotype was observed a few times. The V and J genes are TRBV27 and TRBJ2-1, with a weak D call TRBD1 (5 bases). The CDR3 is 17 residues long. Trimming took off 6 bases at V and 0 bases at J, with 18 bases between the two ends. CDR1 is MNHEY, CDR2 SMNVEV, per germline (reference sequence). The CDR3 is CASSRSADMSSYNEQFF. The DNA of the CDR3 is TGTGCCAGCAGCCGTTCCGCGGACATGAGCTCCTACAATGAGCAGTTCTTC.

This rearrangement joins TRBV5-5 to TRBJ1-2; D unresolved. Germline assignment: CDR1 SGHKS and CDR2 YYEKEE (reference sequence). This CDR3 contains 13 residues. The ends were cut back, 2 bases at V and 4 bases at J, with 9 bases in the middle. The CDR3 nucleotides read TGTGCCAGCAGCTTCTCGAATGGCTATGGCTACACCTTC. Protein product: CASSFSNGYGYTF.

The V gene is TRBV2, the J gene TRBJ2-7; D unclear. This CDR3 region has 15 residues. Trimming took off 1 base at V and 5 bases at J, with 15 bases between the two ends. From germline, CDR1 is SNHLY and CDR2 FYNNEI. The CDR3 bases are TGTGCCAGCAGTGAAGAACGTAGTAGGTCCCACGAGCAGTACTTC. As protein: CASSEERSRSHEQYF.

The chain combines TRBV6-2 or TRBV6-3 with TRBJ2-7; 7 bases are a match to TRBD1. V was pared by 6 bases and J by 0 bases, with 8 bases of the junction left unmatched. CDR3 length equals 15 residues. Germline V gene lookup returns CDR1 MNHEY and CDR2 SVGEGT. The CDR3 region has the DNA TGTGCCAGCAGAACCGGGACAGCGAGCTCCTACGAGCAGTACTTC. This encodes CASRTGTASSYEQYF.

The rearrangement joins TRBV7-9 to TRBJ1-2; 7 bases are shared with TRBD1. There are 15 residues in the CDR3. V lost 5 bases, J lost 8 bases, and 14 bases stayed unmatched. Germline assignment: CDR1 SEHNR and CDR2 FQNEAQ (reference sequence). The CDR3 loop reads CASSPPSPRGNGYTF. CDR3 DNA sequence: TGTGCCAGCAGCCCCCCATCGCCCAGGGGGAACGGCTACACCTTC.

The chain is built from TRBV10-1 and TRBJ2-2; 10 bases fit TRBD2. The length of the CDR3 is 16 residues. The germline gives CDR1 WNHNN, CDR2 SYGVQD (reference sequence). V was clipped by 2 bases and J by 6 bases; unmatched bases: 6. CDR3 amino acids: CASSEGGSGRSGELFF. The CDR3 nucleotides read TGCGCCAGCAGTGAGGGTGGTAGCGGGAGGTCCGGGGAGCTGTTTTTT.

The CDR3: CASRTMIGANVLTF. CDR3 coding DNA: TGTGCCAGCAGGACTATGATTGGGGCCAACGTCCTGACTTTC. The chain combines TRBV28 with TRBJ2-6, with a tentative D call TRBD2 (5 bases). V lost 6 bases and J 3 bases, leaving 9 bases between the germline ends. This CDR3 spans 14 amino acids. CDR1 and CDR2 from the germline V gene are MDHEN and SYDVKM.

V is TRBV6-1 and J is TRBJ1-5; possibly TRBD1 for D (5 bases). Trimming left V 2 bases short and J 0 bases short, with 26 bases between. Germline lookup yields CDR1 MNHNS and CDR2 SASEGT. This CDR3 is 21 amino acids long. CDR3 sequence: CASSESGSLAGSPYSNQPQHF. In DNA, the CDR3 is TGTGCCAGCAGTGAAAGCGGGAGTCTGGCAGGGAGTCCTTATAGCAATCAGCCCCAGCATTTT.

This clonotype has just a few counts. The chain uses TRBV7-6 and TRBJ2-2, with D maybe TRBD2 (6 bases). There are 15 residues in the CDR3. The V end was cut by 2 bases, the J end by 4 bases, with 11 bases between. Germline loops: CDR1 SGHVS, CDR2 FNYEAQ. The CDR3 coding sequence is TGTGCCAGCAGCTTACGGAGGGGCGGCACCGGGGAGCTGTTTTTT. It is translated as CASSLRRGGTGELFF.

The table lists this clonotype with a few counts. The J gene is TRBJ2-5, the V gene TRBV7-2, with 9 positions matching TRBD2. The CDR3 covers 16 residues. V lost 3 bases to trimming and J lost 4 bases; unmatched junction nucleotides: 9. Germline CDR1 reads SGHTA; CDR2 reads FQGNSA. This chain's CDR3 is CASSFVSSGNRETQYF. For the CDR3, the DNA is TGTGCCAGCAGCTTCGTCTCTAGCGGGAACCGAGAGACCCAGTACTTC.

A few counts support this clonotype. The chain has TRBV20-1 and TRBJ1-4; D gene unclear. In germline, CDR1 is DFQATT, CDR2 SNEGSKA (reference sequence). V shed 2 bases and J shed 4 bases, with 14 bases lying between them. CDR3 length: 15 amino acids. The CDR3 reads CSARSRLGNNEKLFF. The CDR3 DNA reads as TGCAGTGCTAGATCCAGACTGGGCAATAATGAAAAACTGTTTTTT.

The gene calls are TRBV14 and TRBJ1-6, with D uncertain. The CDR3 sequence is 14 residues long. Germline-derived CDR1 and CDR2 are SGHDN and FVKESK. Trimming took off 0 bases at V and 4 bases at J, with 4 bases between the two ends. The CDR3 nucleotides read TGTGCCAGCAGCCAAGACAGTTATAATTCACCCCTCCACTTT. It encodes CASSQDSYNSPLHF.

This chain joins TRBV7-3 and TRBJ1-1, with 7 bases matching TRBD1. Germline V gene lookup returns CDR1 SGHTA and CDR2 FQGTGA. CDR3 size: 17 residues. V lost 2 bases and J lost 1; bases outside the gene matches: 10. The CDR3 region is CASSLFGSTGPNTEAFF. Here the CDR3 DNA reads TGTGCCAGCAGCTTATTTGGTTCGACAGGGCCGAACACTGAAGCTTTCTTT.

This clonotype came up a few times. The chain recombines TRBV20-1 with TRBJ2-3, with TRBD2 matching 10 bases. The CDR3 length is 20 residues. After removal of 2 bases from V and 3 bases from J, the junction contained 20 bases not matched to a gene. Germline V CDR1 and CDR2: DFQATT, SNEGSKA (reference sequence). CDR3 DNA: TGCAGTGCTAGATCCGCCAGAATCCCCGGGACTAGCGTCGGGACAGATACGCAGTATTTT. Its protein is CSARSARIPGTSVGTDTQYF.

The chain couples TRBV6-1 to TRBJ1-1; 7 bases are a match to TRBD1. Germline V gene sequence: CDR1 MNHNS, CDR2 SASEGT. CDR3 length: 15 residues. V shed 4 bases and J 2 bases; nucleotides not matched to a gene: 7. The CDR3 is CASSGHGTVNTEAFF. In DNA form, the CDR3 reads TGTGCCAGCAGTGGGCATGGGACAGTAAACACTGAAGCTTTCTTT.

This clonotype was counted a few times. The chain couples TRBV21-1 to TRBJ2-3. TRBV21-1 is described as a pseudogene. The CDR3 consists of 11 residues. CDR3 DNA sequence: TGTGCCAGCAGGGGCACAGATACGCAGTATTTT. Amino acid sequence: CASRGTDTQYF.

There are a few counts of this clonotype. The chain joins TRBV27 to TRBJ1-1; D unresolved. The CDR3 has 13 amino acids. V dropped 3 bases and J dropped 2 bases, with 7 bases sitting between them. CDR1 is MNHEY, CDR2 SMNVEV, per germline (reference sequence). CDR3 bases: TGTGCCAGCAGTTTCCTTAGAAACACTGAAGCTTTCTTT. Residues: CASSFLRNTEAFF.

This chain connects TRBV6-5 to TRBJ2-1; perhaps TRBD2 as D (6 bases). Germline CDR1 is MNHEY and CDR2 is SVGAGI. Trimming removed 1 base at V and 7 bases at J, with 17 bases between. The CDR3 totals 16 residues. CDR3 sequence: CASSYFLGSAVNEQFF. The CDR3 DNA sequence: TGTGCCAGCAGTTACTTCCTCGGGAGTGCGGTTAATGAGCAGTTCTTC.